This is a list of T cell receptor beta chains from one sample in a study of T cell clones after liver transplantation. The table came from immunoSEQ multiplex PCR; TCRdb's copy has only in-frame clones and leaves some out. The sample contains around 60,000 clones, 60% to 80% of which appear only once. The specimen comprised CD4+ T cells from blood, sampled before liver transplant. All receptors come from a human donor who received a liver transplant. The CDR3 runs from the conserved cysteine through the conserved F or W. D genes are given only for firm matches. Some rows have no size entry. The others give once, few or many, or a class for an expanded clone.

-,TRBV6-6,-,TRBJ2-2,CASGPLQNTGELFF,TGTGCCAGCGGGCCTTTACAGAACACCGGGGAGCTGTTTTTT
-,TRBV4-1,-,TRBJ1-1,CASSQLEGDTEAFF,TGCGCCAGCAGCCAACTTGAGGGGGACACTGAAGCTTTCTTT
-,TRBV7-8,few,TRBJ1-1,CASSLGHQNTEAFF,TGTGCCAGCAGCTTAGGACACCAGAACACTGAAGCTTTCTTT
-,TRBV11-2,once,TRBJ2-3,CASSQWGGRSTDTQYF,TGTGCCAGCAGCCAGTGGGGGGGCAGATCCACAGATACGCAGTATTTT
-,TRBV28,-,TRBJ1-2,CATSGEANYGYTF,TGTGCCACCTCCGGGGAAGCTAACTATGGCTACACCTTC
-,TRBV28,-,TRBJ1-3,CASSSVRSGNTIYF,TGTGCCAGCAGTTCGGTACGCTCTGGAAACACCATATATTTT
-,TRBV6-6,few,TRBJ2-7,CASQKRDYEQYF,TGTGCCAGCCAAAAGAGGGACTACGAGCAGTACTTC
TRBD1,TRBV6-6,-,TRBJ1-5,CASRQGAGQPQHF,TGTGCCAGCAGACAGGGGGCGGGTCAGCCCCAGCATTTT
TRBD2,TRBV29-1,-,TRBJ2-7,CSVEDSGGAYEQYF,TGCAGCGTTGAAGATAGCGGGGGGGCCTACGAGCAGTACTTC
-,TRBV18,few,TRBJ1-2,CASSPPTGSYGYTF,TGTGCCAGCTCACCTCCTACAGGGAGCTATGGCTACACCTTC
TRBD1,TRBV5-1,-,TRBJ2-7,CASSWRQGDEQYF,TGCGCCAGCAGCTGGAGACAGGGCGACGAGCAGTACTTC
TRBD1,TRBV18,few,TRBJ1-1,CASSQGQGEGTEAFF,TGTGCCAGCTCACAAGGACAGGGGGAGGGAACTGAAGCTTTCTTT
-,TRBV5-6,-,TRBJ1-5,CASSSDTSNQPQHF,TGTGCCAGCAGCTCTGACACTAGCAATCAGCCCCAGCATTTT
TRBD2,TRBV7-2,-,TRBJ2-4,CASSLGRLAGVNIQYF,TGTGCCAGCAGCTTAGGCCGACTAGCGGGGGTAAACATTCAGTACTTC
TRBD1,TRBV29-1,-,TRBJ1-1,CSVSQGANTEAFF,TGCAGCGTATCCCAGGGGGCGAACACTGAAGCTTTCTTT
TRBD1,TRBV29-1,many,TRBJ2-7,CSVEVYRDRSYEQYF,TGCAGCGTTGAAGTATATCGGGACAGGTCCTACGAGCAGTACTTC
-,TRBV11-3,once,TRBJ2-7,CASSLDGHEQYF,TGTGCCAGCAGCTTAGACGGTCACGAGCAGTACTTC
-,TRBV28,-,TRBJ2-1,CASREYSSYNEQFF,TGTGCCAGCAGAGAGTACTCCTCCTACAATGAGCAGTTCTTC
-,TRBV4-1,-,TRBJ2-7,CASSQTAGASYEQYF,TGCGCCAGCAGCCAAACCGCAGGGGCCTCCTACGAGCAGTACTTC
-,TRBV6-6,once,TRBJ2-7,CASSYGGNEQYF,TGTGCCAGCAGTTACGGGGGGAACGAGCAGTACTTC
-,TRBV9,few,TRBJ1-2,CASSLGQTNYGYTF,TGTGCCAGCAGCCTCGGACAGACTAACTATGGCTACACCTTC
-,TRBV9,-,TRBJ2-7,CASSVDPDSYEQYF,TGTGCCAGCAGCGTAGATCCAGATTCCTACGAGCAGTACTTC
-,TRBV28,-,TRBJ2-5,CASSRLISRQETQYF,TGTGCCAGCAGTCGACTGATCTCGAGGCAAGAGACCCAGTACTTC
-,TRBV7-3,-,TRBJ2-2,CASRTGVDTGELFF,TGTGCCAGCAGGACCGGGGTAGATACCGGGGAGCTGTTTTTT
-,TRBV4-1,-,TRBJ1-6,CASSQERANSPLHF,TGCGCCAGCAGCCAAGAGCGGGCCAATTCACCCCTCCACTTT
TRBD1,TRBV18,many,TRBJ2-7,CASSPETGGPTTYEQYF,TGTGCCAGCTCACCGGAGACAGGGGGCCCTACCACCTACGAGCAGTACTTC
-,TRBV6-5,-,TRBJ1-6,CASSANRDSPLHF,TGTGCCAGCAGTGCGAACAGGGATTCACCCCTCCACTTT
TRBD1,TRBV5-5,-,TRBJ1-1,CASSFGTGASTTEAFF,TGTGCCAGCAGCTTCGGGACAGGGGCGTCCACCACTGAAGCTTTCTTT
TRBD1,TRBV5-5,many,TRBJ1-2,CASSLAGQGVYGYTF,TGTGCCAGCAGCTTGGCCGGACAGGGCGTCTATGGCTACACCTTC
-,TRBV19,-,TRBJ2-6,CASRPGLLYGANVLTF,TGTGCCAGTAGGCCCGGACTTTTATATGGGGCCAACGTCCTGACTTTC
TRBD2,TRBV2,-,TRBJ2-5,CASRSLGTSGGETQYF,TGTGCCAGCAGGTCCCTTGGGACATCGGGGGGGGAGACCCAGTACTTC
-,TRBV6-1,-,TRBJ2-7,CASRGPYEQYF,TGTGCCAGCAGGGGGCCCTACGAGCAGTACTTC
-,TRBV27,few,TRBJ2-5,CASSLSRQVEETQYF,TGTGCCAGCAGTTTATCGCGACAGGTGGAGGAGACCCAGTACTTC
TRBD2,TRBV7-6,-,TRBJ2-7,CASSSSFPLAGVSYEQYF,TGTGCCAGCAGCTCATCCTTTCCACTAGCGGGGGTCTCCTACGAGCAGTACTTC
-,TRBV21-1,-,TRBJ2-1,CASRRGLAGVDSSYNEQFF,TGTGCCAGCAGGAGGGGACTAGCGGGGGTCGACAGCTCCTACAATGAGCAGTTCTTC
-,TRBV2,few,TRBJ2-3,CASSERVVTDTQYF,TGTGCCAGCAGTGAACGGGTTGTCACAGATACGCAGTATTTT
-,TRBV2,few,TRBJ1-5,CASSARAYGGQPQHF,TGTGCCAGCAGTGCCCGCGCCTACGGAGGTCAGCCCCAGCATTTT